This T cell receptor (beta chain) was sequenced during a study of T cell responses to AZD1222 COVID-19 vaccine. This CDR3 contains 17 residues. V lost 4 bases to trimming and J lost 5 bases; unmatched junction nucleotides: 9. Per germline, CDR1 SGHTA and CDR2 FQGNSA. Study conclusions and caveats: In a largely white British group with more females than males, clonal diversity was possibly underestimated.

The repertoire was sequenced with immunoSEQ multiplex PCR; TCRdb's copy has only in-frame clones and lacks some. The data show about 140,000 clones, around 93% seen once. Comments on this clone: Its target is unknown.

V is TRBV7-2 and J is TRBJ2-3; TRBD2 matches at 13 bases. The sample in question was peripheral blood, obtained on day 0 of AZD1222 vaccination. The source of this sequence is an adult in good health. CDR3 bases: TGTGCCAGCAGCTATGGACTAGCGGGAGTTCTCGGAGATACGCAGTATTTT. Protein: CASSYGLAGVLGDTQYF.